The following is a TCR beta chain sequence with its context. The data are from a study of blood T cell repertoires in COVID-19. Study overall: In each case, the material was cDNA or gDNA derived from T cells, B-cell-depleted T cells, or PBMCs.

Method: immunoSEQ multiplex PCR; TCRdb's copy keeps in-frame clones and lacks some. The table has some 330,000 clones, roughly four fifths seen once. V gave up 6 bases and J gave up 0 bases, with 18 bases separating them. This CDR3 region has 18 residues. Germline V gene sequence: CDR1 LNHDA, CDR2 SQIVND (reference sequence). The chain uses TRBV19 and TRBJ2-6, with D perhaps TRBD1 (5 bases). What was sequenced was PBMCs or T cells enriched from blood (not recorded which). The origin of this receptor is a woman aged 45-59 years who had recovered from COVID-19. This CDR3 is CASRSSGLGLSGANVLTF. The DNA for the CDR3 is TGTGCCAGTAGATCGTCGGGTCTGGGGCTCTCTGGGGCCAACGTCCTGACTTTC.